A single sample is the source of the 15 T cell receptor beta chains below, sequenced in a study of CD8+ T cells in alopecia areata. Sequencing used cDNA as its template, made by extracting RNA and reverse transcribing it. Method: immunoSEQ multiplex PCR; TCRdb's copy keeps in-frame clones and lacks some. The sample includes around 65,000 clones, roughly 44% of them seen just once. This specimen was CD8+ T cells sorted from blood, taken at week 0. The receptors were gathered from a human donor with alopecia areata.

The chain links TRBV29-1 to TRBJ2-1, with D tentatively TRBD2 (7 bases). The CDR3 spans 16 residues. Germline CDR1 is SQVTM and CDR2 is ANQGSEA. V lost 6 bases to trimming and J lost 7 bases, with 25 bases between them. Here the CDR3 DNA reads TGCAGCGTCATGGGAGGGCTTTGGGGGAGGGGGAATGAGCAGTTCTTC. Translating it yields CSVMGGLWGRGNEQFF.

This clone was recorded a few times. The chain has TRBV12-5 and TRBJ2-2; D gene unclear. CDR3 length: 13 residues. The germline gives CDR1 LGHNT, CDR2 FRNRAP. Trimming took 6 bases from V and 6 from J, leaving 11 bases between them. The CDR3 loop reads CASGGFGSGELFF. CDR3 coding DNA: TGTGCTAGTGGCGGGTTTGGTTCCGGGGAGCTGTTTTTT.

This chain uses TRBV4-1 with TRBJ2-7; D is unclear. This CDR3 spans 13 amino acids. From germline, CDR1 is MGHRA and CDR2 YSYEKL. V was trimmed by 4 bases and J by 3 bases, leaving 10 bases between them. Here the CDR3 reads CASSPTVRYEQYF. The CDR3 region has the DNA TGCGCCAGCAGCCCGACTGTACGCTACGAGCAGTACTTC.

The chain is built from TRBV10-1 and TRBJ2-7, with D tentatively TRBD2 (6 bases). CDR1 and CDR2 (germline): WNHNN, SYGVQD (reference sequence). Trimming removed 7 bases at V and 2 bases at J, with 15 bases between. This CDR3 is built from 14 residues. The DNA of the CDR3 is TGCGCCAGCAATGTGGCGGGATTCCCCTACGAGCAGTACTTC. Translation gives CASNVAGFPYEQYF.

The chain recombines TRBV4-1 with TRBJ2-5; the D gene is possibly TRBD1 (6 bases). Germline V gives CDR1 MGHRA, CDR2 YSYEKL. V gave up 3 bases and J gave up 3 bases, with 14 bases separating them. The CDR3 is 15 residues long. The CDR3 is CASSHREDSKETQYF. The CDR3 DNA reads as TGCGCCAGCAGCCACCGTGAGGACAGCAAAGAGACCCAGTACTTC.

V usage is TRBV27 and J usage is TRBJ2-2; 11 nucleotides agree with TRBD2. Germline V gene data show CDR1 as MNHEY and CDR2 as SMNVEV (reference sequence). V dropped 10 bases and J dropped 3; count of bases not matched to a gene: 7. CDR3 length equals 15 residues. The CDR3 nucleotides read TGTGCCACCAAGACTAGCGGGACTTACACCGGGGAGCTGTTTTTT. It specifies CATKTSGTYTGELFF.

This clone was seen only a few times. The chain recombines TRBV7-9 with TRBJ2-7; TRBD1 matches 10 bases. V lost 5 bases to trimming and J lost 0 bases; unmatched junction nucleotides: 4. Germline CDR1 SEHNR, CDR2 FQNEAQ (reference sequence). The CDR3 sequence is 15 residues long. The CDR3 loop is CASSTGTGDSYEQYF. CDR3 nucleotides: TGTGCCAGCAGCACCGGGACAGGGGACTCCTACGAGCAGTACTTC.

The chain couples TRBV23-1 to TRBJ2-5; TRBD2 matches at 13 bases. TRBV23-1 is placed among ORFs of uncertain function. The CDR3 runs 16 residues. V was clipped by 2 bases and J by 6 bases; unmatched bases: 6. DNA for the CDR3: TGCGCCAGCAGTCAAACTAGCGGGAGGGCCGACCAGACCCAGTACTTC. This sequence encodes CASSQTSGRADQTQYF.

This clone showed up just a few times. This rearrangement joins TRBV6-6 to TRBJ2-5; D is ambiguous. The CDR3 has 13 residues. V gave up 8 bases and J gave up 2 bases, with 12 bases separating them. Germline V gene lookup returns CDR1 MNHNY and CDR2 SVGAGI (reference sequence). CDR3 bases: TGTGCCAGCTTTCAGACAACACAAGAGACCCAGTACTTC. It translates to CASFQTTQETQYF.

The rearrangement uses TRBV21-1 and TRBJ2-7. TRBV21-1 is shown as a pseudogene. The CDR3 covers 16 residues. The CDR3 reads CASSKGLRDPSYEQYF. The CDR3 nucleotides read TGTGCCAGCAGCAAGGGTTTAAGGGACCCTTCCTACGAGCAGTACTTC.

This clone was seen just once. The rearrangement links TRBV29-1 to TRBJ2-5; D not certain. CDR3 length: 14 amino acids. Trimming took off 0 bases at V and 5 bases at J, with 13 bases between the two ends. Germline assignment: CDR1 SQVTM and CDR2 ANQGSEA. For the CDR3, the DNA is TGCAGCGTTGAAGATTCAACAGTGACGGAGACCCAGTACTTC. Amino acid sequence: CSVEDSTVTETQYF.

The chain joins TRBV29-1 to TRBJ2-7; TRBD2 aligns across 12 bases. This CDR3 is built from 13 residues. Losses at the gene ends were 7 bases for V and 2 bases for J; bases not matched to a gene: 3. The germline gives CDR1 SQVTM, CDR2 ANQGSEA. CDR3 protein: CSARLAGAYEQYF. The CDR3 DNA is TGCAGCGCCCGACTAGCGGGGGCCTACGAGCAGTACTTC.

This rearrangement joins TRBV30 to TRBJ2-7; D ambiguous. This CDR3 has 12 residues. From germline, CDR1 is GTSNPN and CDR2 SVGIG (reference sequence). Between the trimmed V and J ends, which lost 0 bases and 2 bases, there was a span of 5 bases. In DNA form, the CDR3 reads TGTGCCTGGAGTGTGCCTCCCTACGAGCAGTACTTC. Its translation is CAWSVPPYEQYF.

The chain couples TRBV19 to TRBJ2-2; 11 bases fit TRBD2. Trimming took 5 bases from V and 5 from J; bases not matched to a gene: 7. Germline V gives CDR1 LNHDA, CDR2 SQIVND (reference sequence). The CDR3 length is 16 residues. CDR3 in DNA: TGTGCCAGTAGTGAGGGGACTAGCGGTTATACCGGGGAGCTGTTTTTT. Translating gives CASSEGTSGYTGELFF. The variable domain in full, with the rest retrieved from reference TRBV19 and TRBJ2-2, is DGGITQSPKYLFRKEGQNVTLSCEQNLNHDAMYWYRQDPGQGLRLIYYSQIVNDFQKGDIAEGYSVSREKKESFPLTVTSAQKNPTAFYLCASSEGTSGYTGELFFGEGSRLTVL.

The V and J genes are TRBV7-2 and TRBJ2-7; 11 nucleotides match TRBD1. In germline, CDR1 is SGHTA, CDR2 FQGNSA. V lost 5 bases, J lost 3 bases, and 3 bases stayed unmatched. The CDR3 consists of 14 residues. The CDR3 sequence: CASSAGTGGYEQYF. The CDR3 nucleotides are TGTGCCAGCAGCGCAGGGACAGGGGGCTACGAGCAGTACTTC.